One sample yielded the 8 T cell receptor beta chains listed below, sequenced in a study of patients and donors after allogeneic stem cell transplantation. Via MiXCR, TCRdb re-called the RT-PCR reads, giving one row per CDR3 protein. The sample records about a million distinct CDR3 sequences, roughly 18% being singletons. Sequenced: blood, either unsorted or a sorted T cell fraction (not recorded which). Source of these receptors: a human donor who was either an allogeneic HSCT recipient or a stem cell or donor lymphocyte infusion donor (not recorded which). It is not recorded whose cells these are; they may come from a transplant donor.

This chain uses TRBV4-2 with TRBJ2-2; 11 nucleotides line up with TRBD2. This CDR3 has 17 residues. Trimming took 4 bases from V and 4 from J; bases not matched to a gene: 8. Looked up from germline, CDR1 is LGHNA and CDR2 is YNFKEQ. CDR3 nucleotide sequence: TGTGCCAGCAGCCCCCTAACTAGCGGGAGACGCACCGGGGAGCTGTTTTTT. This codes for CASSPLTSGRRTGELFF.

V and J are TRBV6-1 and TRBJ2-3, with 14 bases aligning to TRBD2. The CDR3 is 16 residues long. The germline V gene has CDR1 MNHNS and CDR2 SASEGT. With V trimmed by 10 bases and J by 4 bases, 10 bases remained unmatched. CDR3 sequence (DNA): TGTGCCACCAAGCCGGGGACTAGCGGGGGAGCAGATACGCAGTATTTT. Its protein is CATKPGTSGGADTQYF.

This clonotype has a handful of counts. The V call is TRBV30, the J call TRBJ1-6; D might be TRBD1 (6 bases). Trimming cost V 2 bases and J 11 bases, with 19 bases left between them. CDR1 is GTSNPN and CDR2 is SVGIG in the germline V gene (reference sequence). The CDR3 is 15 residues long. DNA for the CDR3: TGTGCCTGGAGTATTCCCGGTCCTAGGGGGGCACCCCTCCACTTT. It specifies CAWSIPGPRGAPLHF.

The CDR3 DNA reads TGTGCCAGCAGTTATACCCGAGAGTTACGACGACAGGTCTTAGATACGCAGTATTTT. Residues: CASSYTRELRRQVLDTQYF. The rearrangement joins TRBV6-2 or TRBV6-3 to TRBJ2-3; a possible D gene is TRBD1 (6 bases). Germline-derived CDR1 and CDR2 are MNHEY and SVGEGT. Trimming took off 3 bases at V and 5 bases at J, with 27 bases between the two ends. The CDR3 spans 19 residues.

This clonotype came up a few times. The rearrangement links TRBV6-1 to TRBJ1-6, with no clear D. Germline lookup yields CDR1 MNHNS and CDR2 SASEGT. The CDR3 sequence is 13 residues long. With 6 bases removed from V and 9 bases from J, the gap between germline ends came to 12 bases. The CDR3 DNA reads TGTGCCAGCAGGCTAGGGTACGGTTCACCCCTCCACTTT. It codes for CASRLGYGSPLHF.

This clonotype was seen ten or more times. V is TRBV14 and J is TRBJ2-7; D is ambiguous. The V end was cut by 8 bases, the J end by 2 bases, with 16 bases between. This CDR3 region has 14 residues. CDR1 SGHDN and CDR2 FVKESK come from the germline V gene. In nucleotides, the CDR3 is TGTGCCAGCCCGGGTGAGAACAGTCCCTACGAGCAGTACTTC. Its translation: CASPGENSPYEQYF.

The V gene is TRBV9, the J gene TRBJ2-1; tentative D call: TRBD1 (7 bases). Per the germline V gene, CDR1 is SGDLS and CDR2 is YYNGEE. The CDR3 covers 16 residues. V lost 0 bases to trimming and J lost 7 bases, with 17 bases between them. The CDR3 loop reads CASSVAVSPGGNEQFF. CDR3 nucleotides: TGTGCCAGCAGCGTAGCGGTGTCTCCAGGGGGGAATGAGCAGTTCTTC.

This clonotype was counted ten times or more. This rearrangement joins TRBV12-3 or TRBV12-4 to TRBJ1-2; D is undetermined. The CDR3 sequence is 13 residues long. The V end lost 5 bases, the J end lost 4 bases, and 11 bases lay between the germline ends. The CDR3 coding sequence is TGTGCCAGCAGTCCTCAGGAAAGCTATGGCTACACCTTC. Amino acids: CASSPQESYGYTF.